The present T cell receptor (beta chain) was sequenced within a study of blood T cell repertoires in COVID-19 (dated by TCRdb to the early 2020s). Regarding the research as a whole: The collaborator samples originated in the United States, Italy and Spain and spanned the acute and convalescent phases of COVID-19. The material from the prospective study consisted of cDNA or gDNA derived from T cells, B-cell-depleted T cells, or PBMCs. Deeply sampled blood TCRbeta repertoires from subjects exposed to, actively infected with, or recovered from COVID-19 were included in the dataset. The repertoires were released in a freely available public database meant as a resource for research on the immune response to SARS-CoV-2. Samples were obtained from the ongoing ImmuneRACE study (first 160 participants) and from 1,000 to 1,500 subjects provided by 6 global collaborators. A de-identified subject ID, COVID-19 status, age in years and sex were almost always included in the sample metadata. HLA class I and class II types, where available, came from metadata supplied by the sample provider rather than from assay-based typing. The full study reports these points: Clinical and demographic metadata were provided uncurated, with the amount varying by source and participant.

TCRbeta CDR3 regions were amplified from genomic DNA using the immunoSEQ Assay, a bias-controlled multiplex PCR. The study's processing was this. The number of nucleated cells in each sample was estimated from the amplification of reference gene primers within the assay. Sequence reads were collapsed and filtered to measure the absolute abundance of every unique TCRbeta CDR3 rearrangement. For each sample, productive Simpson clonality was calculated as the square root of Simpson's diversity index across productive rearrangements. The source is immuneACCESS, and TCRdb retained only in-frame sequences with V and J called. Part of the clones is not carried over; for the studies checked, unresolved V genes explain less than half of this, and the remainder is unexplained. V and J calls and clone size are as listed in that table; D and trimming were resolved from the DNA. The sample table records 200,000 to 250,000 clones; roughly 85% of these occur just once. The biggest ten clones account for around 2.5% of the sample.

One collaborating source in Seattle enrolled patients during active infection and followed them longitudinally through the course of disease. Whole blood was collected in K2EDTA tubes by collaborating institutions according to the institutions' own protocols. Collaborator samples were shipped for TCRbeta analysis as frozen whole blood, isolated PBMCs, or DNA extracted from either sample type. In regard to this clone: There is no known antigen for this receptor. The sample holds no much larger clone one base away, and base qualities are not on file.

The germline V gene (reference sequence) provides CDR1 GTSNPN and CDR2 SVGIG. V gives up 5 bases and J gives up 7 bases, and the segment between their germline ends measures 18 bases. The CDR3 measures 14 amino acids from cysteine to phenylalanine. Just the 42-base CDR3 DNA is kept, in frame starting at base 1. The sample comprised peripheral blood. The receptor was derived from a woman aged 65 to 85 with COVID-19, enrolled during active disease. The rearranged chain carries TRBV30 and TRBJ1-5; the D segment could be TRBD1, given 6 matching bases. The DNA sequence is TGTGCCTGGGGATTACAGGGAGAAGAACAGCCCCAGCATTTT. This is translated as CAWGLQGEEQPQHF.